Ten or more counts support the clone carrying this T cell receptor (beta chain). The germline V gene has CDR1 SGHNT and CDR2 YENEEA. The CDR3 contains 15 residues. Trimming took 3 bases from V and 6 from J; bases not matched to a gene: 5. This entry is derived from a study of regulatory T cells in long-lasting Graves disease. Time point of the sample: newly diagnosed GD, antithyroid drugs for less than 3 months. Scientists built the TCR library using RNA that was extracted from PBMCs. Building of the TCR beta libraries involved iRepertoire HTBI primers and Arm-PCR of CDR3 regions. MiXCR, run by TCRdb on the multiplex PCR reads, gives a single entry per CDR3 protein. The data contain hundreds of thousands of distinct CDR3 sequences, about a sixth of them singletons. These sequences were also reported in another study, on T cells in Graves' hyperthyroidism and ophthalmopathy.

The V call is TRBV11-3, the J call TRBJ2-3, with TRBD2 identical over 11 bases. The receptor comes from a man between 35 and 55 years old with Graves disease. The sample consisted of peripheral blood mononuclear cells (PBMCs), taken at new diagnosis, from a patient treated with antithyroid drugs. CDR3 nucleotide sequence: TGTGCCAGCAGCTTGACTAGCGGGGTCCCGGATACGCAGTATTTT. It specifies CASSLTSGVPDTQYF.